The subject of this entry is one T cell receptor beta chain. The data stem from a study of TIL therapy for anti-PD-1-resistant metastatic lung cancer. Study details: Half of patients were current or former smokers.

The libraries were made with immunoSEQ v3. Profiling relied on immunoSEQ multiplex PCR, and the TCRdb table lists in-frame clones only, not all of them. This sample yields some 20,000 clones, of which approximately 79% are seen a single time; roughly 6.8% belongs to the top ten. The time point is: pre-treatment sample, taken before nivolumab and TIL therapy. Trimming shortened V by 2 bases and J by 5 bases, and 2 bases separated the two germline ends. This CDR3 spans 11 amino acids. Per the germline V gene, CDR1 is SGHAT and CDR2 is FQNNGV. V usage is TRBV11-2 and J usage is TRBJ2-3; D is ambiguous. This material consisted of blood, taken at baseline. This receptor was taken from a person between 25 and 79 years old with non-small cell lung cancer. The CDR3 nucleotides are TGTGCCAGCAGCTTAATAGATACGCAGTATTTT. Translation gives CASSLIDTQYF. Variable domain in full (rest from reference TRBV11-2 and TRBJ2-3): EAGVAQSPRYKIIEKRQSVAFWCNPISGHATLYWYQQILGQGPKLLIQFQNNGVVDDSQLPKDRFSAERLKGVDSTLKIQPAKLEDSAVYLCASSLIDTQYFGPGTRLTVL.